The TCR beta chain under discussion was sequenced for a study of read filtering for tumor transcriptome and immune sequencing. Turning to the study itself: Per sample, TCR-region reads ranged about 4 to 11 million by IR-seq, roughly 85 to 1,400 by RNA-seq.

This library used around 400 ng RNA and molecular barcoded adaptors spanning alpha/delta and beta/gamma chains. TCRdb analysed the reads with MiXCR anew, one entry per CDR3 protein. The table records 42,000 or so distinct CDR3 sequences, roughly 12% of them present only once. The CDR3 runs to 10 residues. Germline-derived CDR1 and CDR2 are DFQATT and SNEGSKA (reference sequence). Trimming stripped 5 bases from V and 10 bases from J, with 9 bases between. The TCR originated in a donor aged 40 or older with multiple myeloma. The chain recombines TRBV20-1 with TRBJ2-1; D gene uncertain. Sequencing was carried out using a population of CD138-negative cells sorted from bone marrow. DNA of the CDR3: TGCAGTGCTGGTGGCAACGAGCAGTTCTTC. It encodes CSAGGNEQFF.